Listed below are T cell receptor beta chains from one sample, sequenced in a study of tumor-infiltrating lymphocytes in primary liver carcinoma. TCRdb passed the multiplex PCR reads through MiXCR, listing each CDR3 protein once. This table holds some 64,000 distinct CDR3 sequences, roughly two thirds found once. Material: liver tumor tissue from sampling region 4. Receptors originate from a middle-aged man with primary liver carcinoma and hepatitis B virus infection. Each CDR3 is given with its conserved first and last residue. D genes are given only for firm matches. Expanded clones get a size class; other rows say once, few or many, or leave the size out.

CDR3nt | CDR3aa | j_gene | abundance | v_gene | d_gene
TGCGCCAGCAGCTTCTCGGCGGGAGGTGCAAGGACCCAGTACTTC | CASSFSAGGARTQYF | TRBJ2-5 | NA | TRBV5-1 | TRBD2
TGTGCCTGCAGTTTAGTGGCAGGGATGGAGACCCGGTACTTC | CACSLVAGMETRYF | TRBJ2-5 | NA | TRBV11-2 | NA
TGTGCCAGCAGTCAGGAGCGATTTAGTCAGGTGAACACCGGGGAGCTGTTTTTT | CASSQERFSQVNTGELFF | TRBJ2-2 | NA | TRBV4-2 | NA
TGTGCCAGCAGCCCGACTAGCCGAGGGTACGAGCAATACTTC | CASSPTSRGYEQYF | TRBJ2-7 | NA | TRBV6-6 | TRBD2
TGTGCCAGCAGTTATCGGGCTAGCGGGGGCTACGAGCAGTACTTC | CASSYRASGGYEQYF | TRBJ2-7 | medium-sized | TRBV6-5 | TRBD2
TGTGCCAGCAGCTTTGCGGGGGTCAGCACAGATACGCAGTATTTT | CASSFAGVSTDTQYF | TRBJ2-3 | NA | TRBV11-2 | TRBD2
TGCAGCGCTGTGATGGGGGTTGGGGAGATCCAGTACTTC | CSAVMGVGEIQYF | TRBJ2-5 | NA | TRBV29-1 | NA
TGTGCCAGCAGCTTTACAGGGAGCTCCTACGAGCAGTACTTC | CASSFTGSSYEQYF | TRBJ2-7 | many | TRBV2 | NA
TGTGCCAGCAACCAAGATCTTGGGACTGTGAACACCGGTGAGCTGTTTTTT | CASNQDLGTVNTGELFF | TRBJ2-2 | NA | TRBV4-2 | NA
TGCGCCAGCAGCCAAGAAGAGGGGAGCCAGCCCCAGCATTTT | CASSQEEGSQPQHF | TRBJ1-5 | NA | TRBV4-3 | NA
TGTGCCAGCAGCTTTGTGGGATCGAACAGGGGGGAGCTGTTTTTT | CASSFVGSNRGELFF | TRBJ2-2 | NA | TRBV11-2 | NA
TGTGCCAGCAGCCAAGGGGAGGGGTCGGTACAGCTTAGGAATCAGCCCCATCATTTT | CASSQGEGSVQLRNQPHHF | TRBJ1-5 | once | TRBV4-2 | NA
TGCAGCGTCCACCCTGGGACGGAAGAATCCCAGTACTTC | CSVHPGTEESQYF | TRBJ2-5 | NA | TRBV29-1 | NA
TGTGCCTGGTGTCGGCTGATTAATTCACCCCTTCACTTT | CAWCRLINSPLHF | TRBJ1-6 | NA | TRBV30 | NA
TGCGGCAGCAGACCCGGGACAGGGTCCTACGAGCACTACTTC | CGSRPGTGSYEHYF | TRBJ2-7 | NA | TRBV10-2 | TRBD1
TGTGCTAGTGATTTGGTAACGGGACATCGTGGGGAGACCCAGTACTTC | CASDLVTGHRGETQYF | TRBJ2-5 | NA | TRBV12-5 | NA
TGTGCCAGCAGTCACATCGGACAGCGAGAGACCCAGTACTTC | CASSHIGQRETQYF | TRBJ2-5 | NA | TRBV6-5 | NA
TGTGCCAGCGGTCATTACCGACCTAACAATGAGCAGTTCTTC | CASGHYRPNNEQFF | TRBJ2-1 | NA | TRBV16 | NA
TGTGCCACGTCGGGACTAGCCAATCAGCCCCAGCATTTT | CATSGLANQPQHF | TRBJ1-5 | NA | TRBV10-3 | NA
TGCAGTGCTGCGGGACAGGTGAATCAGCTCCAGCATTTT | CSAAGQVNQLQHF | TRBJ1-5 | once | TRBV20-1 | TRBD1
TGCAGCGCCCTCTTCGGGGTCGACCAGTACTTT | CSALFGVDQYF | TRBJ2-7 | NA | TRBV29-1 | NA
TGCGCCAGCAGCCAAGATAGGGGGGCGGGAGACGAGCGTTACTTC | CASSQDRGAGDERYF | TRBJ2-7 | NA | TRBV4-3 | NA
TGTGCCAGCAGCCAAGCACAGGAAAGCTCATACGAGCAGTACTTC | CASSQAQESSYEQYF | TRBJ2-7 | NA | TRBV4-2 | NA
TGTGGCAGCGGACCGTACAATAATCAGCCCCAGCATTTT | CGSGPYNNQPQHF | TRBJ1-5 | once | TRBV28 | NA
TGTGCCAGCAGCCTGGGACAGTATAATTCACCCCTCCACTTT | CASSLGQYNSPLHF | TRBJ1-6 | once | TRBV28 | TRBD1
TGTGCGAGCAGTCCCGGCATAACTCCAACTAATGAAAAACTGTTTTTT | CASSPGITPTNEKLFF | TRBJ1-4 | NA | TRBV11-2 | NA
TGTGCCAGCAGCGCGGGGGGACCTCAAGGGACCCAATACTTC | CASSAGGPQGTQYF | TRBJ2-5 | NA | TRBV11-1 | TRBD2
TGTGGCGGCAGTGAAGGACGGCGGAACACTGAAGCTTTCTTT | CGGSEGRRNTEAFF | TRBJ1-1 | NA | TRBV2 | NA
TGCGTCAGCAGCCCCGGACTTATATACAATGAGCAGTTCTTC | CVSSPGLIYNEQFF | TRBJ2-1 | NA | TRBV5-1 | NA
TGTGGCAGTAGTTACCAGGGACAAGGCGCCGAGCAGTACTTC | CGSSYQGQGAEQYF | TRBJ2-7 | NA | TRBV6-6 | NA
TGTGCCAGCTCACCACCATCCAGGGGATCGAACACTGAAGCTTTCTTT | CASSPPSRGSNTEAFF | TRBJ1-1 | few | TRBV18 | NA
TGCGCCAGCAGCCGAGACTCGATGGGGGCTACGCAGTATTTT | CASSRDSMGATQYF | TRBJ2-3 | NA | TRBV4-1 | NA
TGTACCAGCAGTCTCGAGTGGAATCAGAGGGAGACCCAGTACTTC | CTSSLEWNQRETQYF | TRBJ2-5 | NA | TRBV11-2 | NA
TGTGCCAGCAGCCCCGGGACTTGCGGGACCATCCAAGAGACCCAGCACTTC | CASSPGTCGTIQETQHF | TRBJ2-5 | NA | TRBV7-9 | NA
TGTGCCAGCCGCCGATCGGGACTAGTTGGTGAGCACTTCTTC | CASRRSGLVGEHFF | TRBJ2-1 | NA | TRBV6-5 | TRBD2
TGTGCCAGCAGTAAAGGCGCATGGGGAATGAACACTGTAGCTTTCTTT | CASSKGAWGMNTVAFF | TRBJ1-1 | once | TRBV11-2 | NA
TGTGCTAGCAGTTCTTCCTTGTGGACCTCGTTCGATGAGCAGTCCTTC | CASSSSLWTSFDEQSF | TRBJ2-1 | NA | TRBV6-5 | NA
TGTGCCGGCTCAGCTCGCGATCGGCCAGAGACCCAGTACTTC | CAGSARDRPETQYF | TRBJ2-5 | NA | TRBV18 | NA
TGCGCCAGCAGCCAAGAGGAAAGGGAAAGATGGGCAAGCTCCTTCAATGAGCAGTTCTTC | CASSQEERERWASSFNEQFF | TRBJ2-1 | NA | TRBV4-1 | NA
TGTGCCACCATCTCCAGCACCCAGCGGAAGGATTACAATGAGCAGTTCTTC | CATISSTQRKDYNEQFF | TRBJ2-1 | once | TRBV10-3 | NA
TGTGCCGGCATCATGGACAGGGCGGTATTTGGCGAGCAGTACTTC | CAGIMDRAVFGEQYF | TRBJ2-7 | NA | TRBV6-1 | TRBD1
TGTGCCAGCAGTTACGGGACGCCCGGACTAGCGGGAGTTTACGAGGAGTACTTC | CASSYGTPGLAGVYEEYF | TRBJ2-7 | NA | TRBV6-5 | TRBD2
TGCGCCAGCAGCTTGGAGGGGGGGAGAGATGAGCAGTTCTTC | CASSLEGGRDEQFF | TRBJ2-1 | many | TRBV5-1 | NA
TGTACCAGCAGTCCCGGACAGGGCAGCTCAGGGGCCAACGTCCTGACCTTC | CTSSPGQGSSGANVLTF | TRBJ2-6 | NA | TRBV11-2 | TRBD1
TGCGCCAGCAGCCAAGGGGATAGGAACTGTGGCTATACCTTC | CASSQGDRNCGYTF | TRBJ1-2 | NA | TRBV4-1 | NA
TGTGCCAGCAGCCCCGGCATAGCTCCAACTAATGAAAAACTGTTTTTT | CASSPGIAPTNEKLFF | TRBJ1-4 | large | TRBV11-2 | NA
TGCGCCAGCAGCCAAGGTACGCGGGGGCATGGGCTTTTCACCCCCACGGATGAGCAGTTCTTC | CASSQGTRGHGLFTPTDEQFF | TRBJ2-1 | NA | TRBV4-1 | NA
TGTGCCAGCTCACCGCGAGTGACGGGAGGGCCCGGGGATCTGTTTTTT | CASSPRVTGGPGDLFF | TRBJ2-2 | once | TRBV18 | TRBD2
TGTGCCAGCAGCTTGACTAGCGGTGGTAGCGTGAAGCTGTTTTTT | CASSLTSGGSVKLFF | TRBJ2-2 | NA | TRBV5-1 | TRBD2
TGTGCCAGCAGCTCCCCTAGTAGCAACAAAAACATTCAGTACTTC | CASSSPSSNKNIQYF | TRBJ2-4 | NA | TRBV5-4 | NA
TGTGCCAGCAGTCCAGGAGGGGGGGCAGAGTCACCCCTCCACTTT | CASSPGGGAESPLHF | TRBJ1-6 | many | TRBV12-3/TRBV12-4 | NA
TGTGCCACCAGTGACCTTGGACGAGGCTACACCTTC | CATSDLGRGYTF | TRBJ1-2 | many | TRBV24-1 | NA
TGTGCCAGCAGTGCCGGGACTAGAGAGAATAATGAGCAGCTCTTC | CASSAGTRENNEQLF | TRBJ2-1 | once | TRBV11-3 | TRBD2
TGTGCTAGCAGTTCTAGCCGGGGGGTCCCCTACGAGCAGTACTTC | CASSSSRGVPYEQYF | TRBJ2-7 | NA | TRBV6-6 | TRBD2
TGTGGCAGCAGTGAAGGCGGGGGTTTGACAGATACGCACTATTTT | CGSSEGGGLTDTHYF | TRBJ2-3 | NA | TRBV11-1 | TRBD2
TGTGCCGTCCTACGAGCGGGAGTGTCCTACGAGCAGTACTTC | CAVLRAGVSYEQYF | TRBJ2-7 | NA | TRBV28 | TRBD2